This T cell receptor beta chain was recovered during a study of cytomegalovirus exposure and HLA in healthy donors. Findings and limits, study-wide: Most TCR sequences proved rare, with some public TCRs found in many donors. An analysis that came later showed most CMV-associated TCR beta chains appearing HLA-restricted. Among TCR beta chains of equal frequency, HLA-associated ones were more clonally expanded in a later analysis. The study recorded about 150 TCR beta chains that were cytomegalovirus-associated.

The V and J ends lost 5 bases and 5 bases respectively, with 9 bases between them. This CDR3 contains 12 residues. CDR1 is LNHNV and CDR2 is YYDKDF in the germline V gene (reference sequence). In the case of this clone: The antigen remains unidentified.

The PCR was carried out with 60 Vbeta primers and 13 Jbeta primers. Repertoires were generated with immunoSEQ multiplex PCR, while TCRdb's copy carries only in-frame clones and drops some. This repertoire shows 150,000 or so clones, around 80% found once; its top ten account for about 13%. Sequenced: PBMCs. The chain links TRBV15 to TRBJ2-5; D not certain. This receptor was obtained from a man aged 35-49 years in good health and CMV-seropositive. The CDR3 region has the DNA TGTGCCACCAGCGAGACTCGGGAGACCCAGTACTTC. Protein product: CATSETRETQYF.